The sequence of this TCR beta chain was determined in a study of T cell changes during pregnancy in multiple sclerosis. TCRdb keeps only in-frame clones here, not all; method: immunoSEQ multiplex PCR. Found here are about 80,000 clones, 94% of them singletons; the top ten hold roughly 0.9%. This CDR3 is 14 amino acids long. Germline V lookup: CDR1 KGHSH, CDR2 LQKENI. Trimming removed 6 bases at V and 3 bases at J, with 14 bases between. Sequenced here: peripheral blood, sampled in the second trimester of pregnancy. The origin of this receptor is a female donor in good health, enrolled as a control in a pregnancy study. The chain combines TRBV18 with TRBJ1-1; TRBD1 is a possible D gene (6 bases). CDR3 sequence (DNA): TGTGCCAGCTCGAAACAGGGATCCGACACTGAAGCTTTCTTT. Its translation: CASSKQGSDTEAFF.